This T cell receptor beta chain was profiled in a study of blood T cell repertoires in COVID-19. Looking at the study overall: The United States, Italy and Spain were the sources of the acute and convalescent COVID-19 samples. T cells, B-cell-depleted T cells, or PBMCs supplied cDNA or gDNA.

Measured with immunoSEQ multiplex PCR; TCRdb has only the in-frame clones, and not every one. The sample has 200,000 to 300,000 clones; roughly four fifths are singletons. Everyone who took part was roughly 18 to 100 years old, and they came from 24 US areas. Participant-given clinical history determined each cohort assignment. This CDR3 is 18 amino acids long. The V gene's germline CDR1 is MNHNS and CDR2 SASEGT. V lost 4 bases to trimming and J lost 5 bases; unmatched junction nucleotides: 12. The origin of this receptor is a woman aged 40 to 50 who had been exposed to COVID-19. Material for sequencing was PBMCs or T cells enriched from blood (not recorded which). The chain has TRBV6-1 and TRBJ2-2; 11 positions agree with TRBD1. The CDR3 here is CASSARHRGTGGTGELFF. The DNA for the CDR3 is TGTGCCAGCAGTGCTAGACACAGGGGGACAGGGGGGACCGGGGAGCTGTTTTTT.